This TCR beta chain is from a study of beta chain features in type 1 diabetes. Study summary: Age, gender and cell yields were alike across patients and healthy donors.

Germline assignment: CDR1 MGHRA and CDR2 YSYEKL. The CDR3 is 13 residues long. Trimming left V 5 bases short and J 3 bases short, with 8 bases between. Broader study findings: When VDJ junctions were examined, type 1 diabetes patients showed fewer insertions and more deletions.

In this sample, this clone turned up a few times. No antigen is known for it. The authors reverse transcribed all of the isolated RNA, so sequencing captured expressed TCRB transcripts. Deep immunoSEQ sequencing covered naive, central memory and regulatory T cell samples. Clones were read by immunoSEQ multiplex PCR, and TCRdb kept only the in-frame ones, dropping some. Of around 500,000 clones in the sample, roughly an eighth are singletons; the top ten hold approximately 0.045%. The receptor was isolated from a woman younger than 35 in good health. The V and J genes are TRBV4-1 and TRBJ1-5, with unresolved D. The specimen sequenced was naive CD4+ T cells from blood. The CDR3 DNA reads TGCGCCAGCAGCAGGGTCCCCAATCAGCCCCAGCATTTT. It codes for CASSRVPNQPQHF.